The 32 T cell receptor beta chains in this list originate from one sample, sequenced in a study of blood T cells in healthy people across ages. PCR was performed a second time for about 6 to 12 cycles using a sample-barcoded 5' primer and a J-beta primer mix. TCRdb reprocessed the 5' RACE reads via MiXCR and lists one record per CDR3 protein. The table records about 690,000 distinct CDR3 sequences, roughly two fifths of them present only once. The source material was blood. All receptors come from a man aged 80 or over in good health.

This clonotype showed up just a few times. The rearrangement uses TRBV27 and TRBJ2-3; 9 nucleotides agree with TRBD1. V trimming: 0 bases; J trimming: 1 base; junction bases outside the gene matches: 2. The CDR3 totals 16 residues. CDR1 and CDR2 from the germline V gene are MNHEY and SMNVEV (reference sequence). The CDR3 nucleotides read TGTGCCAGCAGTTTATCCTGGGACAGGGGCACAGATACGCAGTATTTT. It codes for CASSLSWDRGTDTQYF.

In the case of this clonotype: The germline gene is not matched at one end of the junction; a read error may be the cause. The chain carries TRBV12-3 or TRBV12-4 and TRBJ2-3; D not resolved. The CDR3 has 11 amino acids. The CDR3 reads CAGSIQDTQYF. The CDR3 DNA is TGTGCCGGCAGTATCCAAGATACGCAGTATTTT.

This chain links TRBV6-1 with TRBJ2-5; 8 nucleotides align to TRBD1. Germline CDR1 and CDR2: MNHNS and SASEGT. The CDR3 consists of 15 residues. The junction had 11 bases not matched to a gene; V was cut back by 6 bases and J by 5 bases. CDR3 region: CASRERQGLRETQYF. The CDR3 DNA reads as TGTGCCAGCAGGGAGAGACAGGGGCTTAGGGAGACCCAGTACTTC.

This chain joins TRBV5-1 and TRBJ1-1; TRBD1 agrees at 9 bases. The CDR3 is 16 amino acids. J gave up 6 bases and V 0 bases, and 9 bases lay outside the gene matches. The germline V gene has CDR1 SGHRS and CDR2 YFSETQ. The DNA of the CDR3 is TGCGCCAGCAGCTTGGAACCGGGACAGGGACTATCTGAAGCTTTCTTT. Translated: CASSLEPGQGLSEAFF. The entire variable domain, with the rest obtained from reference TRBV5-1 and TRBJ1-1, is as follows: KAGVTQTPRYLIKTRGQQVTLSCSPISGHRSVSWYQQTPGQGLQFLFEYFSETQRNKGNFPGRFSGRQFSNSRSEMNVSTLELGDSALYLCASSLEPGQGLSEAFFGQGTRLTVV.

This clonotype was seen ten or more times. J is TRBJ2-7 and V is TRBV6-1; a weak D match, TRBD1 (6 bases). Germline-derived CDR1 and CDR2 are MNHNS and SASEGT. Between the trimmed V and J ends, which lost 1 base and 0 bases, there was a span of 13 bases. There are 16 residues in the CDR3. The CDR3 DNA sequence: TGTGCCAGCAGTGAAGAGCTCAGGGGCTTCTCCTACGAGCAGTACTTC. Protein sequence: CASSEELRGFSYEQYF.

About this clonotype itself: Just one base apart from a much larger clone, this may be a read error. This sequence joins TRBV6-2 or TRBV6-3 and TRBJ2-5; D is unresolved. Per germline, CDR1 MNHEY and CDR2 SVGEGT. The ends were cut back, 6 bases at V and 13 bases at J, with 15 bases in the middle. CDR3 length: 11 amino acids. In DNA, the CDR3 is TGTGCCAGCAGCACACTGGGCGTTACGTACTTC. It yields the protein CASSTLGVTYF.

The sample holds a few counts of this clonotype. This chain uses TRBV11-3 with TRBJ2-4; the match to TRBD2 covers 13 bases. The closer fit of TRBJ2-5 to the DNA end suggests the J call may be wrong. The CDR3 is 15 amino acids. Germline V CDR1 and CDR2: SGHNT, YENEEA. CDR3 coding DNA: TGTGCCAGCAGCTGGGGACTAGCGGGGAGAGAGACCCAGTACTTC. Translating gives CASSWGLAGRETQYF.

This clonotype came up a few times. The chain has TRBV29-1 and TRBJ1-1, with no clear D. This CDR3 is built from 14 residues. Looked up from germline, CDR1 is SQVTM and CDR2 is ANQGSEA. Trimming left V 5 bases short and J 1 base short, with 14 bases between. The DNA of the CDR3 is TGCAGCGTTTCGGTCTGGAACACGAACACTGAAGCTTTCTTT. Protein product: CSVSVWNTNTEAFF. Complete variable domain (other parts from reference TRBV29-1 and TRBJ1-1): SAVISQKPSRDICQRGTSLTIQCQVDSQVTMMFWYRQQPGQSLTLIATANQGSEATYESGFVIDKFPISRPNLTFSTLTVSNMSPEDSSIYLCSVSVWNTNTEAFFGQGTRLTVV.

This clonotype was observed a few times. The rearrangement uses TRBV6-1 and TRBJ2-5, with D unresolved. From germline, CDR1 is MNHNS and CDR2 SASEGT. The CDR3 is 12 amino acids. The V and J ends lost 0 bases and 5 bases respectively, with 4 bases between them. CDR3 sequence reads: CASSEAKETQYF. The DNA of the CDR3 is TGTGCCAGCAGTGAAGCGAAGGAGACCCAGTACTTC.

The sample holds one count of this clonotype. The chain combines TRBV12-3 or TRBV12-4 with TRBJ1-1; D is ambiguous. This CDR3 contains 19 residues. Trimming shortened V by 6 bases and J by 2 bases, and 28 bases separated the two germline ends. The CDR3 is CASSKPIRQRRANNTEAFF. The CDR3 region has the DNA TGTGCCAGCAGCAAACCTATCCGACAACGAAGGGCAAATAACACTGAAGCTTTCTTT.

This clonotype was detected a few times. The chain couples TRBV4-3 to TRBJ2-5; D uncertain. Trimming left V 0 bases short and J 2 bases short, with 10 bases between. Looked up from germline, CDR1 is LGHNA and CDR2 is YSLEER. The length of the CDR3 is 15 residues. As DNA, the CDR3 is TGCGCCAGCAGCCAAGATATGACACAACAAGAGACCCAGTACTTC. Translating gives CASSQDMTQQETQYF.

The rearrangement links TRBV6-5 to TRBJ1-1, with D possibly matching TRBD1 (5 bases). The germline V gene has CDR1 MNHEY and CDR2 SVGAGI. Between the trimmed V and J ends, which lost 3 bases and 0 bases, there was a span of 11 bases. The CDR3 runs to 15 residues. The CDR3 reads CASSYAGNMNTEAFF. The CDR3 DNA reads TGTGCCAGCAGTTATGCAGGGAACATGAACACTGAAGCTTTCTTT.

The CDR3 bases are TGTGCCAGCAGCTTAGAAATTCGGGAGATCTACAATGAGCAGTTCTTC. Translation gives CASSLEIREIYNEQFF. The J gene is TRBJ2-1, the V gene TRBV7-9, with a weak D call TRBD2 (6 bases). The CDR3 contains 16 residues. V was trimmed by 1 base and J by 3 bases, leaving 13 bases between them. CDR1 is SEHNR, CDR2 FQNEAQ, per germline (reference sequence).

This clonotype was counted between two and nine times. V and J are TRBV5-1 and TRBJ2-3, with 7 bases matching TRBD2. Trimming at V came to 4 bases and at J to 3 bases, leaving 11 bases not matched to a gene. Germline V gene lookup returns CDR1 SGHRS and CDR2 YFSETQ. The CDR3 loop spans 16 amino acids. CDR3 region: CASSRSASGETDTQYF. The CDR3 DNA reads TGCGCCAGCAGCCGGTCGGCCAGCGGGGAAACAGATACGCAGTATTTT.

This chain joins TRBV29-1 and TRBJ1-5, with 9 nucleotides matching TRBD1. The CDR3 totals 15 residues. In germline, CDR1 is SQVTM, CDR2 ANQGSEA. The V and J ends lost 5 bases and 6 bases, in that order; junction bases with no gene match: 11. DNA of the CDR3: TGCAGCGTTCGGCTCGGGGGACAGGGAAGTCAGCCCCAGCATTTT. Translating it yields CSVRLGGQGSQPQHF. Full variable domain (rest looked up from reference TRBV29-1 and TRBJ1-5): SAVISQKPSRDICQRGTSLTIQCQVDSQVTMMFWYRQQPGQSLTLIATANQGSEATYESGFVIDKFPISRPNLTFSTLTVSNMSPEDSSIYLCSVRLGGQGSQPQHFGDGTRLSIL.

The chain employs TRBV11-3 and TRBJ2-5; D possibly matches TRBD1 or TRBD2 (5 bases each). Germline CDR1 is SGHNT and CDR2 is YENEEA. V was pared by 5 bases and J by 2 bases, with 18 bases between. This CDR3 contains 16 residues. CDR3 coding DNA: TGTGCCAGCAGCCGTAGGGGAGCCAAGCAGCAAGAGACCCAGTACTTC. This sequence encodes CASSRRGAKQQETQYF.

This clonotype was picked up a small number of times. The chain uses TRBV6-2 or TRBV6-3 and TRBJ2-1; 10 bases fit TRBD2. From germline, CDR1 is MNHEY and CDR2 SVGEGT. Unmatched junction bases numbered 6, after V lost 6 bases and J lost 7 bases. This CDR3 is built from 14 residues. The CDR3 sequence: CASSRGLARNEQFF. The CDR3 DNA follows: TGTGCCAGCAGCCGGGGACTAGCGAGAAATGAGCAGTTCTTC.

This clonotype has only a few counts. V usage is TRBV6-2 or TRBV6-3 and J usage is TRBJ2-1; tentative D call: TRBD1 (5 bases). This CDR3 contains 15 residues. Trimming took off 5 bases at V and 4 bases at J, with 15 bases between the two ends. Germline CDR1 is MNHEY and CDR2 is SVGEGT. CDR3 in amino acids: CASSPDRFIYNEQFF. CDR3 sequence (DNA): TGTGCCAGCAGTCCTGACAGATTCATTTACAATGAGCAGTTCTTC.

This clonotype appeared a few times. The V and J genes are TRBV18 and TRBJ2-2; weak D call: TRBD1 (6 bases). The V gene lost 6 bases and the J gene lost 0 bases, with 11 bases spanning the gap. This CDR3 spans 15 amino acids. Germline CDR1 and CDR2: KGHSH and LQKENI. In nucleotides, the CDR3 is TGTGCCAGCTCCTTCCAGGGGACGAACACCGGGGAGCTGTTTTTT. It yields the protein CASSFQGTNTGELFF.

This clonotype was found a few times. The genes are TRBV3-1 and TRBJ2-5, with TRBD2 matching over 10 bases. J lost 2 bases, V lost 1 base, and 7 bases had no gene match. The CDR3 runs 17 residues. Germline-derived CDR1 and CDR2 are LGHDT and YNNKEL (reference sequence). CDR3 coding DNA: TGTGCCAGCAGCCAAGGGTTAGCGGGAGGCTTTCAAGAGACCCAGTACTTC. This sequence encodes CASSQGLAGGFQETQYF.

The rearrangement uses TRBV7-9 and TRBJ2-7; 7 bases fit TRBD1. Germline V CDR1 and CDR2: SEHNR, FQNEAQ (reference sequence). The V and J ends lost 1 base and 2 bases, in that order; junction bases with no gene match: 5. The CDR3 sequence is 15 residues long. In DNA, the CDR3 is TGTGCCAGCAGCTTAGAACAGGGGAAACCCTACGAGCAGTACTTC. Its translation is CASSLEQGKPYEQYF.

The rearrangement links TRBV20-1 to TRBJ2-2, with 7 bases identical to TRBD2. The ends lost 0 bases at V and 7 bases at J; junction bases unmatched: 8. The CDR3 consists of 15 residues. Germline CDR1 reads DFQATT; CDR2 reads SNEGSKA (reference sequence). The CDR3 protein is CSARDYRGEVGELFF. The CDR3 coding sequence is TGCAGTGCTAGAGATTACCGGGGGGAAGTCGGGGAGCTGTTTTTT.

A few counts support this clonotype. V is TRBV6-6 and J is TRBJ2-7, with 9 positions matching TRBD1. The CDR3 runs 14 residues. From germline, CDR1 is MNHNY and CDR2 SVGAGI (reference sequence). V trimming: 4 bases; J trimming: 3 bases; junction bases outside the gene matches: 4. The CDR3 coding sequence is TGTGCCAGCAGTTTCGGGACAGGGTACTACGAGCAGTACTTC. It codes for CASSFGTGYYEQYF.

V is TRBV5-1 and J is TRBJ2-7; D is perhaps TRBD1 (7 bases). CDR1 and CDR2 from the germline V gene are SGHRS and YFSETQ. The CDR3 has 15 amino acids. V lost 0 bases, J lost 3 bases, and 13 bases lay in between. CDR3 loop: CASSLAGRGDYEQYF. The CDR3 DNA reads as TGCGCCAGCAGCTTGGCCGGCAGGGGGGACTACGAGCAGTACTTC.

The J gene is TRBJ1-1, the V gene TRBV9, with TRBD1 matching over 8 bases. The ends lost 3 bases at V and 5 bases at J; junction bases unmatched: 21. Germline CDR1 and CDR2: SGDLS and YYNGEE. The CDR3 loop spans 19 amino acids. CDR3 residues: CASSGKPGQAQTSVTEAFF. CDR3 in DNA: TGTGCCAGCAGCGGAAAACCGGGACAGGCCCAGACCTCGGTGACTGAAGCTTTCTTT.

This clonotype was found a few times. This sequence joins TRBV3-1 and TRBJ2-1; D not certain. This CDR3 comprises 11 residues. The germline V gene encodes CDR1 LGHDT and CDR2 YNNKEL (reference sequence). V dropped 6 bases and J dropped 6 bases, with 6 bases sitting between them. CDR3 residues: CASSISNEQFF. CDR3 in DNA: TGTGCCAGCAGTATTTCCAATGAGCAGTTCTTC.

This clonotype was counted once. The CDR3 loop reads CASSLEYSAWPSSYNEQFF. CDR3 in DNA: TGTGCCAGCAGCTTAGAGTACTCCGCGTGGCCCAGCTCCTACAATGAGCAGTTCTTC. The chain couples TRBV7-6 to TRBJ2-1; no clear D gene. V was cut by 1 base and J by 0 bases, with 19 bases left in between. The CDR3 loop spans 19 amino acids. Germline V gene sequence: CDR1 SGHVS, CDR2 FNYEAQ.

About this clonotype itself: One junction end disagrees with the germline gene, perhaps due to a read error. The chain is built from TRBV4-1 and TRBJ2-3; D is unclear. The CDR3 is 12 residues long. Germline values: CDR1 MGHRA, CDR2 YSYEKL. DNA of the CDR3: TGCACCAGCAGCCAGGTCACAGATACGCAGTATTTT. Translated: CTSSQVTDTQYF.

V and J are TRBV20-1 and TRBJ1-3; possibly TRBD1 for D (5 bases). Trimming left V 0 bases short and J 0 bases short, with 12 bases between. The germline CDR1 and CDR2 sequences are DFQATT and SNEGSKA (reference sequence). This CDR3 comprises 16 residues. The CDR3 coding sequence is TGCAGTGCTAGAGAAAGGTTTCAGGGCTCTGGAAACACCATATATTTT. Amino acids: CSARERFQGSGNTIYF.

The chain is built from TRBV6-5 and TRBJ1-2, with 8 nucleotides matching TRBD1. The ends lost 6 bases at V and 2 bases at J; junction bases unmatched: 8. The CDR3 totals 15 residues. Germline values: CDR1 MNHEY, CDR2 SVGAGI. CDR3 loop: CASSYDRGSNYGYTF. CDR3 nucleotide sequence: TGTGCCAGCAGCTATGACAGGGGATCCAACTATGGCTACACCTTC.

In the case of this clonotype: Its ends do not fully match the called genes, so a read error is possible. The chain uses TRBV6-2 or TRBV6-3 and TRBJ2-2; a weak D match, TRBD2 (6 bases). The CDR3 runs to 14 residues. Per the germline V gene, CDR1 is MNHEY and CDR2 is SVGEGT. The DNA for the CDR3 is TGTGCCAGCAGTGACTCGGGGGTAACCGGGGAGCTGTTTTTT. It encodes CASSDSGVTGELFF.

The rearrangement uses TRBV7-2 and TRBJ2-5; 8 nucleotides match TRBD1. Germline V gene data show CDR1 as SGHTA and CDR2 as FQGNSA. J lost 3 bases, V lost 6 bases, and 9 bases had no gene match. The CDR3 runs to 15 residues. The DNA for the CDR3 is TGTGCCAGCAGTGTAGCCCGGACAGGGAAAGAGACCCAGTACTTC. It specifies CASSVARTGKETQYF.